This TCR beta chain was sequenced in a study of cytomegalovirus exposure and HLA in healthy donors. Trimming took off 2 bases at V and 4 bases at J, with 12 bases between the two ends. Germline values: CDR1 GTSNPN, CDR2 SVGIG (reference sequence). CDR3 length equals 14 residues. The study's findings and limits: According to a subsequent analysis, TCR clusters from the first cohort were inclined to appear together in the roughly 110 validation repertoires. There were about 160 TCR beta chains listed as cytomegalovirus-associated.

Comment on this clone: The antigen is unknown.

Repertoires were generated with immunoSEQ multiplex PCR, while TCRdb's copy carries only in-frame clones and drops some. Of approximately 130,000 clones listed, under 90% are singletons. The sequence was obtained from a woman in her twenties or thirties in good health and CMV-seronegative. The sequenced sample was PBMCs. The chain is built from TRBV30 and TRBJ2-1; D might be TRBD2 (7 bases). The CDR3 DNA reads as TGTGCCTGGAGTACGGGGGGCCCATACAATGAGCAGTTCTTC. Translating gives CAWSTGGPYNEQFF.